This TCR beta chain was identified during a study of T cells in Graves' hyperthyroidism and ophthalmopathy. Study observations and caveats: Stable hyperthyroidism and ophthalmopathy were separated using 13 V-J signatures. Most clonotypes that expanded in the thyroid above 0.001 also showed up in blood.

The investigators amplified TCR beta CDR3 regions from RNA transcripts. TCR CDR3 underwent first-round RT-PCR with the HTBI primer set. In TCRdb, the multiplex PCR reads were re-called with MiXCR into one record per CDR3 protein. The data hold more than 500,000 distinct CDR3 sequences, with roughly 50% observed a single time. Diagnostic decisions used clinical symptoms, serum thyroxine and TRAb, thyroid ultrasound and orbital computed tomography. This clonotype has ten or more counts. The antigen is unknown. Sequenced material: peripheral blood or thyroid tissue (not recorded which). The sequence was collected from an adult woman with Graves' disease, either hyperthyroidism or ophthalmopathy (not recorded which).

The CDR3 DNA sequence: TGCGCCAGCGGCGCGTACCAAGAGACCCAGTACTTC. Protein product: CASGAYQETQYF. The chain recombines TRBV5-1 with TRBJ2-5, with unresolved D. Germline-derived CDR1 and CDR2 are SGHRS and YFSETQ. Trimming left V 7 bases short and J 0 bases short, with 7 bases between. The CDR3 extends over 12 amino acids.